This TCR beta chain is from a study of blood T cell repertoires in COVID-19. Study details: PBMCs, B-cell-depleted T cells, or T cells provided the cDNA or gDNA that made up the material.

Trimming took 2 bases from V and 5 from J, leaving 18 bases between them. The germline gives CDR1 LGHDT, CDR2 YNNKEL (reference sequence). There are 16 residues in the CDR3. Study processing details: Amplified reference gene primers provided the basis for estimating nucleated cell counts. TCRdb's copy holds only in-frame clones and misses some; the assay was immunoSEQ multiplex PCR. V, J and clone size derive from that table, while D and trimming were established from the DNA sequence. Of 150,000 or so clones listed, around four fifths were seen once; the top ten hold approximately 11%. V is TRBV3-1 (or the pseudogene TRBV3-2) and J is TRBJ1-1, with D perhaps TRBD1 (5 bases). This clonotype was sampled from a human donor in a cohort sampled during active COVID-19. Sequenced sample: peripheral blood. CDR3 nucleotides: TGTGCCAGCAGCCAAAGGCCTCCTCAGGGAGGAACTGAAGCTTTCTTT. Residues: CASSQRPPQGGTEAFF.